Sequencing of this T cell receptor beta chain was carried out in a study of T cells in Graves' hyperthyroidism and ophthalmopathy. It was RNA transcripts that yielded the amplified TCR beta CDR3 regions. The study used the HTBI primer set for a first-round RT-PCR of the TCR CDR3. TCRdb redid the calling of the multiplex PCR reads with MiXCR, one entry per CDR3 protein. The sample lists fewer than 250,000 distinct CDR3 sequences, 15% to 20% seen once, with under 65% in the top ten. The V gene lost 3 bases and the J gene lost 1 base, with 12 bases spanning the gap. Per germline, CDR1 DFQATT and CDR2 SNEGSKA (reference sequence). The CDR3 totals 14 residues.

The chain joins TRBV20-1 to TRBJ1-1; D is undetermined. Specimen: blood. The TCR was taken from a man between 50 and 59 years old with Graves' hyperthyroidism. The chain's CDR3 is CSASPPQPNTEAFF. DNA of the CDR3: TGCAGTGCTAGTCCCCCTCAGCCGAACACTGAAGCTTTCTTT.